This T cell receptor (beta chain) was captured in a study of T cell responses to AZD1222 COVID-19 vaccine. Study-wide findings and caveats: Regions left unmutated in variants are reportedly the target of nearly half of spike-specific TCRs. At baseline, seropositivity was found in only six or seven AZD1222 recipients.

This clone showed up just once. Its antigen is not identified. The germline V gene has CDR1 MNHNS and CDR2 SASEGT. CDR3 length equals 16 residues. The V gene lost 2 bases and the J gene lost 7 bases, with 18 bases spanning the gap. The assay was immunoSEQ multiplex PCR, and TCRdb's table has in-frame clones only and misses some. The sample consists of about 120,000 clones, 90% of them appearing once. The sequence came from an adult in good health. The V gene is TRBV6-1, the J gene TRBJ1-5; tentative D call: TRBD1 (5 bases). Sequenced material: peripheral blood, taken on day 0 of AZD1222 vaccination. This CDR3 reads CASSEIWDALRQPQHF. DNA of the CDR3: TGTGCCAGCAGTGAAATATGGGACGCCTTGAGGCAGCCCCAGCATTTT.